This is a list of T cell receptor beta chains from one sample in a study of CD8+ T cells in alopecia areata. Generated by immunoSEQ multiplex PCR, the TCRdb table keeps only in-frame clones and is missing some. The sample has 110,000 to 150,000 clones; approximately 56% are singletons. Sequencing was performed on CD8+ T cells sorted from blood. The receptors derive from a human donor in good health. Each CDR3 is given with its conserved first and last residue. Each record gives: J gene, D gene, clone size, V gene, CDR3 DNA, CDR3 protein. The D gene is left open where the match is weak. Clone sizes are given selectively: once, few, many, or a class where the clone is expanded.

>TRBJ1-5|TRBD1|NA|TRBV7-8
TGTGCCAGCAGCTTAACCAGGACAGGGTGGGATCAGCCCCAGCATTTT
CASSLTRTGWDQPQHF
>TRBJ2-5|NA|NA|TRBV27
TGTGCCAGCAGCGTCTACATGGGGGGAGAGACCCAGTACTTC
CASSVYMGGETQYF
>TRBJ1-2|NA|NA|TRBV7-9
TGTGCCAGCAGTCTCAGGGAGGGCTATGGCTACACCTTC
CASSLREGYGYTF
>TRBJ2-7|NA|NA|TRBV5-1
TGCGCCAGCAGCTTGGGACACCAGTCCTACGAGCAGTACTTC
CASSLGHQSYEQYF
>TRBJ2-1|NA|few|TRBV29-1
TGCAGCGTCTCCATAGCGACTTCCTTAATAAATGAGCAGTTCTTC
CSVSIATSLINEQFF
>TRBJ2-5|NA|once|TRBV7-9
TGTGCCAGCAGCTTAAGGGGTGAGACCCAGTACTTC
CASSLRGETQYF
>TRBJ2-5|NA|NA|TRBV11-2
TGTGCCAGCAGCTTAGTAGGGACCCAGTACTTC
CASSLVGTQYF
>TRBJ2-6|NA|NA|TRBV29-1
TGCAGCGTTGAGGTAGGGCCGTCTGGGGCCAACGTCCTGACTTTC
CSVEVGPSGANVLTF
>TRBJ1-2|NA|NA|TRBV29-1
TGCAGCGTTGAACCTGGAGGGTATGGTACGAACTATGGCTACACCTTC
CSVEPGGYGTNYGYTF
>TRBJ2-7|TRBD2|NA|TRBV29-1
TGCAGCGCAGGAAGAACTAGCGACTCCTACGAGCAGTACTTC
CSAGRTSDSYEQYF
>TRBJ2-1|TRBD2|NA|TRBV4-1
TGCGCCAGCAGCCTCCTGTACCTAGCGGGGAACAATGAGCAGTTCTTC
CASSLLYLAGNNEQFF
>TRBJ2-7|TRBD1|NA|TRBV29-1
TGCAGCGTTCAGGGGGCAGGGGGCTCCTACGAGCAGTACTTC
CSVQGAGGSYEQYF
>TRBJ1-1|NA|once|TRBV5-4
TGTGCCAGCAGTATCCGACAGGAGATAAACACTGAAGCTTTCTTT
CASSIRQEINTEAFF
>TRBJ1-1|NA|NA|TRBV28
TGTGCCAGCAGTCGGAACACTGAAGCTTTCTTT
CASSRNTEAFF
>TRBJ2-3|NA|NA|TRBV27
TGTGCCAGCAGTTTATCTAGCTATGCAGATACGCAGTATTTT
CASSLSSYADTQYF
>TRBJ2-7|TRBD2|NA|TRBV28
TGTGCCAGCAGTCCCACCCGGACTAGCGGGAGTGGCGAGCAGTACTTC
CASSPTRTSGSGEQYF
>TRBJ2-1|NA|NA|TRBV13
TGTGCCAGCAGCTTAGACAGGTACTCCTACAATGAGCAGTTCTTC
CASSLDRYSYNEQFF
>TRBJ2-7|TRBD1|NA|TRBV29-1
TGCAGCGTTGAAAGGGACAGGGGATACGAGCAGTACTTC
CSVERDRGYEQYF
>TRBJ2-2|NA|NA|TRBV2
TGTGCCAGCAGTGATCCGGCCGGGGGCGGGGAGCTGTTTTTT
CASSDPAGGGELFF
>TRBJ2-5|NA|NA|TRBV7-8
TGTGCCAGCAGCTTAGACCCGGGACTTAAGTACCAAGAGACCCAGTACTTC
CASSLDPGLKYQETQYF
>TRBJ2-2|NA|few|TRBV29-1
TGCAGCGTTGAAGATGAACCCGGGGAGCTGTTTTTT
CSVEDEPGELFF
>TRBJ2-1|NA|NA|TRBV5-1
TGCGCCAGCAGCTTGGCGGGGCCCTACAATGAGCAGTTCTTC
CASSLAGPYNEQFF
>TRBJ2-3|NA|few|TRBV10-3
TGTGCCATCAGCAACAGTGGAGATACGCAGTATTTT
CAISNSGDTQYF
>TRBJ2-5|TRBD1|few|TRBV7-2
TGTGCCAGCAGCATCGGGACAGCCCTAGAGACCCAGTACTTC
CASSIGTALETQYF
>TRBJ2-4|NA|few|TRBV13
TGTGCCAGCAGCTTATATTCTAGAGTTGAAAACATTCAGTACTTC
CASSLYSRVENIQYF
>TRBJ1-2|NA|NA|TRBV10-3
TGTGCCATCAGTGAGTGGAAAGACGGACGGTGGCCTGGCTACACCTTC
CAISEWKDGRWPGYTF
>TRBJ2-2|TRBD1|NA|TRBV25-1
TGTGCCAGCAGTGCCGACAGGGTTATGGTCGGGGAGCTGTTTTTT
CASSADRVMVGELFF
>TRBJ2-3|NA|NA|TRBV29-1
TGCAGCGGGATCATTAGTACAGATACGCAGTATTTT
CSGIISTDTQYF
>TRBJ1-1|TRBD1|NA|TRBV7-9
TGTGCCAGCAGCCAGGGACAGACCTTGAACACTGAAGCTTTCTTT
CASSQGQTLNTEAFF
>TRBJ2-3|TRBD2|few|TRBV29-1
TGCAGCGTTGAAGATCGGGCGGGAGAAACAGATACGCAGTATTTT
CSVEDRAGETDTQYF
>TRBJ1-1|TRBD1|few|TRBV19
TGTGCCAGTAGTATCAGACAGGGCGGCACTGAAGCTTTCTTT
CASSIRQGGTEAFF
>TRBJ1-1|NA|once|TRBV9
TGTGCCAGCAGCGTAGGGGGTGCTGAAGCTTTCTTT
CASSVGGAEAFF
>TRBJ2-7|NA|NA|TRBV29-1
TGCAGCGTTGCGAGTAGCAGTTACTACGAGCAGTACTTC
CSVASSSYYEQYF
>TRBJ2-3|NA|few|TRBV29-1
TGCAGCGTTGATGGCGGGACCCGCACAGATACGCAGTATTTT
CSVDGGTRTDTQYF
>TRBJ2-1|TRBD2|NA|TRBV4-2
TGTGCCAGCAGCCAAGCTGCCGGGACTAGCGACTACAATGAGCAGTTCTTC
CASSQAAGTSDYNEQFF